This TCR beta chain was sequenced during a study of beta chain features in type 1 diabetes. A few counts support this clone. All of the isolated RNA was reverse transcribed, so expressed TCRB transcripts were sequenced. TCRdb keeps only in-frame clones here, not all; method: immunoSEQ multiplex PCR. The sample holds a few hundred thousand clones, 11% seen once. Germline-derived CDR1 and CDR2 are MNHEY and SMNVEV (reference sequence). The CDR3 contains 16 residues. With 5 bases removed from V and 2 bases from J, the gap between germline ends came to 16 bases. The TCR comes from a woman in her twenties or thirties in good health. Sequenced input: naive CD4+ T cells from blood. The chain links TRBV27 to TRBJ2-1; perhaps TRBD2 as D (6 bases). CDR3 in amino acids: CASSLGGAGAYNEQFF. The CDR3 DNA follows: TGTGCCAGCAGTCTCGGCGGGGCGGGCGCCTACAATGAGCAGTTCTTC.